This T cell receptor beta chain was found in a study of blood T cell repertoires in COVID-19. Study at large: Spain, Italy and the United States supplied samples that represented acute and convalescent COVID-19. The cDNA or gDNA used as material had been derived from T cells, B-cell-depleted T cells, or PBMCs.

Authors' methods: Amplification of reference gene primers provided the estimated nucleated cell counts. The method was immunoSEQ multiplex PCR; TCRdb's version includes in-frame clones alone and lacks a portion of them. V and J calls and clone size are given by that table; D and trimming were obtained from the DNA. The repertoire holds approximately 180,000 clones, with 80% to 90% as singletons. The CDR3 loop spans 15 amino acids. Germline CDR1 reads SQVTM; CDR2 reads ANQGSEA. V was clipped by 5 bases and J by 2 bases; unmatched bases: 7. The rearrangement uses TRBV29-1 and TRBJ1-5, with TRBD1 identical over 9 bases. Specimen: peripheral blood. The TCR originated in a man between 60 and 75 years old with acute or convalescent COVID-19. CDR3 nucleotide sequence: TGCAGCGTTCAGACGGGACAGGGCGGCAATCAGCCCCAGCATTTT. Protein: CSVQTGQGGNQPQHF. Full variable domain (rest looked up from reference TRBV29-1 and TRBJ1-5): SAVISQKPSRDICQRGTSLTIQCQVDSQVTMMFWYRQQPGQSLTLIATANQGSEATYESGFVIDKFPISRPNLTFSTLTVSNMSPEDSSIYLCSVQTGQGGNQPQHFGDGTRLSIL.